These T cell receptor beta chains were read from a single sample in a study of T-cell memory formation after mild COVID-19. TCRdb re-analysed the 5' RACE reads in MiXCR, keeping a single row per CDR3 protein. Altogether hundreds of thousands of distinct CDR3 sequences are present, 20% being singletons, with the ten largest covering around 12%. Material: PBMCs or a T cell subset sorted from them (not recorded which). The receptors here all came from an adult woman who had mild COVID-19 (a few samples of this study predate the infection). Cell type and time point are not known. Each CDR3 is given with its conserved first and last residue. The D gene is left open where the match is weak. Clone size is stated in some rows and not others, as once, few, many or a class when expanded.

>TRBJ2-6|NA|NA|TRBV7-2
TGTGCCAGCAGCCCTCAAACGGGAACTGGGGCCAACGTCCTGACTTTC
CASSPQTGTGANVLTF
>TRBJ2-3|TRBD1|NA|TRBV15
TGTGCCACCAGCCCGCGTCGGGACAGGAACACAGATACGCAGTATTTT
CATSPRRDRNTDTQYF
>TRBJ1-4|NA|NA|TRBV28
TGTGCCAGCCTATCCGAACGGCGGGAAAAACTGTTTTTT
CASLSERREKLFF
>TRBJ2-1|TRBD1|NA|TRBV2
TGTGCCAGAAGAGTCGTTACAGGGGGCTCCTACAATGAGCAGTTCTTC
CARRVVTGGSYNEQFF
>TRBJ2-4|NA|NA|TRBV12-3/TRBV12-4
TGTGCCAGCAGGGGGACTCTTCCGATTCAGTACTTC
CASRGTLPIQYF
>TRBJ2-5|NA|NA|TRBV4-3
TGCGCCAGCAGCCAAGATCGTGGATTTACAGAGACCCAGTACTTC
CASSQDRGFTETQYF
>TRBJ2-7|TRBD2|NA|TRBV28
TGTGCCAGCAGTTCCCACGGGAGGGCCTACGAGCAGTACTTC
CASSSHGRAYEQYF
>TRBJ2-3|TRBD2|NA|TRBV7-9
TGTGCCAGCAGCTCCCGCGGGGGGGCCGGGTCCATTACGCAGTATTTT
CASSSRGGAGSITQYF
>TRBJ2-3|NA|few|TRBV6-5
TGTGCCAGCAGTTACTCTCCGTTGGATACGCAGTATTTT
CASSYSPLDTQYF
>TRBJ2-4|TRBD1|few|TRBV9
TGTGCCAGCAGCTTGGGACAGAAATTTCTAGCCAAAAACATTCAGTACTTC
CASSLGQKFLAKNIQYF
>TRBJ2-1|NA|NA|TRBV19
TGTGCCAGTAGTAGGGGGTACGGGGGTAACTCCTACAATGAGCAGTTCTTC
CASSRGYGGNSYNEQFF
>TRBJ1-5|TRBD1|NA|TRBV28
TGTGCCAGCAGTTTGGGACAGCCGCGTAATCAGCCCCAGCATTTT
CASSLGQPRNQPQHF
>TRBJ2-2|TRBD1|NA|TRBV11-1
TGTGCCAGCAGCATGACAGGGGGAAACACCGGGGAGCTGTTTTTT
CASSMTGGNTGELFF
>TRBJ2-1|NA|few|TRBV24-1
TGTGCCACCGCGGAGGCTGGCCAAAGGGCTGGTGAGCAGTTCTTC
CATAEAGQRAGEQFF
>TRBJ2-1|NA|few|TRBV3-1
TGTGCCAGCAGCCCGTCGGCAGGGCGCAGCGGTGAGCAGTTCTTC
CASSPSAGRSGEQFF
>TRBJ2-5|NA|NA|TRBV5-4
TGTGCCAGCAGCTTGGAGGCGGGAAGGCGAGAGACCCAGTACTTC
CASSLEAGRRETQYF
>TRBJ1-1|NA|few|TRBV5-1
TGCGCCAGCAGCTTTTATACCAGTCGGGGGTCTGAAGCTTTCTTT
CASSFYTSRGSEAFF
>TRBJ1-4|NA|few|TRBV2
TGTGCCAGCAGTGTACAGGGACGTGAAAAACTGTTTTTT
CASSVQGREKLFF
>TRBJ2-5|NA|NA|TRBV20-1
TGCAGTGCGCCTCTCTGGGGGGTTGAGACCCAGTACTTC
CSAPLWGVETQYF
>TRBJ2-6|NA|few|TRBV29-1
TGCAGCGTCCCTATCTCTGGGGCCAACGTCCTGACTTTC
CSVPISGANVLTF
>TRBJ2-5|NA|NA|TRBV11-2
TGTGCCAGCAGCCCCGAGGAGGGGAGGCAGACCCAGTACTTC
CASSPEEGRQTQYF
>TRBJ2-5|NA|few|TRBV5-6
TGTGCCAGCAGCTTCGCCGGACAGCTGTGGAAGACCCAGTACTTC
CASSFAGQLWKTQYF
>TRBJ2-5|TRBD1|NA|TRBV6-5
TGTGCCAGCAGTATGCCGGGACAGCAAGAGACCCAGTACTTC
CASSMPGQQETQYF
>TRBJ2-7|NA|NA|TRBV2
TGTGCCAGCAGTGGATCCGCCAGTTCCTACGAGCAGTACTTC
CASSGSASSYEQYF
>TRBJ2-4|NA|many|TRBV2
TGTGCCAGCAGTGAAGCCCTAGGGGTGGGGGAAAACATTCAGTACTTC
CASSEALGVGENIQYF
>TRBJ2-4|NA|NA|TRBV30
TGTGCCTGGAGTGGGGGGGCTCTCAGGGCCAAAAACATTCAGTACTTC
CAWSGGALRAKNIQYF
>TRBJ2-7|NA|NA|TRBV12-3/TRBV12-4
TGTGCCAGCAGCAACAGGGCCCGCAGCGAGCAGTACTTC
CASSNRARSEQYF
>TRBJ1-1|NA|NA|TRBV7-9
TGTGCCAGCAGCCCCGCGGTTGAAGCTTTCTTT
CASSPAVEAFF
>TRBJ2-5|TRBD2|NA|TRBV7-8
TGTGCCAGCAGCACTCTAGCGGGGGGGGGAGAGACCCAGTACTTC
CASSTLAGGGETQYF
>TRBJ1-2|NA|NA|TRBV15
TGTGCCACCAGCAGAGCCGGAACCCGGGGGAAGACTGCTGACGGCTACACCTTC
CATSRAGTRGKTADGYTF
>TRBJ1-1|NA|few|TRBV7-9
TGTGCCAGCAGCCCCCCACCAGGTACCTTTGTGAACACTGAAGCTTTCTTT
CASSPPPGTFVNTEAFF
>TRBJ2-1|NA|NA|TRBV9
TGTGCCAGCAGCGTAACGGACAGAACCCTCAATGAGCAGTTCTTC
CASSVTDRTLNEQFF